This T cell receptor beta chain is drawn from a study of Ad26.COV2.S vaccination and SARS-CoV-2 variants. In the study overall: Once or twice, 56 days apart, Ad26.COV2.S was delivered intramuscularly.

The table came from immunoSEQ multiplex PCR; TCRdb's copy has only in-frame clones and leaves some out. Among 400,000 to 450,000 clones listed, 80% to 95% were seen once. CDR1 and CDR2 from the germline V gene are SGHRS and YFSETQ. The CDR3 length is 14 residues. V was cut by 0 bases and J by 5 bases, with 8 bases left in between. The treatment denotes: 15 to 20 received Ad26.COV2.S at low or high dose, single or two shots; several received placebo; per-sample allocation not given. Repertoires come from day 63 after the first vaccine or placebo injection. The sequencing here drew on peripheral blood, taken in a trial of Ad26.COV2.S vaccine versus placebo. This TCR was recovered from a person aged 18-65 years who received the Ad26.COV2.S COVID-19 vaccine or a placebo. The chain couples TRBV5-1 to TRBJ2-2, with D possibly matching TRBD1 (6 bases). The CDR3 reads CASSLVGGTGELFF. For the CDR3, the DNA is TGCGCCAGCAGCTTGGTAGGGGGTACCGGGGAGCTGTTTTTT.